What follows are 10 T cell receptor beta chains derived from one specimen sequenced in a study of CD8+CD57+ T cells in acquired aplastic anemia. Patients who underwent sequencing had shown CD8+CD57+ cell expansion by flow cytometry. Genomic DNA templated the TCR beta VDJ and CDR3 profiling. One entry per CDR3 protein results from TCRdb running MiXCR on the reads. This sample carries 150,000 or so distinct CDR3 sequences, around half of them seen once, and the ten largest clones take approximately 3%. The sequencing sample was made of sorted CD4+, CD8+, or CD8+CD57+ T cells (not recorded which) from PBMCs. All receptors come from a human donor with aplastic anemia.

This clonotype has just a few counts. The V gene is TRBV10-3, the J gene TRBJ2-3, with TRBD2 matching 8 bases. The CDR3 consists of 17 residues. The germline V gene encodes CDR1 ENHRY and CDR2 SYGVKD. V was clipped by 0 bases and J by 2 bases; unmatched bases: 7. In DNA, the CDR3 is TGTGCCATCAGTGAGTCTGTTAAGCGGGGGCACACAGATACGCAGTATTTT. As protein: CAISESVKRGHTDTQYF.

The chain combines TRBV20-1 with TRBJ2-5; D call uncertain. Germline V gene sequence: CDR1 DFQATT, CDR2 SNEGSKA (reference sequence). The V end lost 3 bases, the J end lost 0 bases, and 11 bases lay between the germline ends. The CDR3 totals 14 residues. The CDR3 nucleotides read TGCAGTGCTAGTTTGGACCCCAACCAAGAGACCCAGTACTTC. Encoded protein: CSASLDPNQETQYF.

This clonotype turned up a few times. Here the CDR3 reads CASSFAGHNSPLHF. DNA for the CDR3: TGTGCCAGCAGCTTTGCGGGACACAATTCACCCCTCCACTTT. V is TRBV7-6 and J is TRBJ1-6; tentative D call: TRBD1 (6 bases). The V end was cut by 3 bases, the J end by 7 bases, with 10 bases between. Germline CDR1 and CDR2: SGHVS and FNYEAQ. CDR3 size: 14 residues. Full variable domain (outside the CDR3, taken from reference TRBV7-6 and TRBJ1-6): GAGVSQSPRYKVTKRGQDVALRCDPISGHVSLYWYRQALGQGPEFLTYFNYEAQQDKSGLPNDRFSAERPEGSISTLTIQRTEQRDSAMYRCASSFAGHNSPLHFGNGTRLTVT.

The chain carries TRBV19 and TRBJ2-7; 7 bases map to TRBD1. The junction had 10 bases not matched to a gene; V was cut back by 10 bases and J by 7 bases. The CDR3 covers 12 residues. Germline values: CDR1 LNHDA, CDR2 SQIVND (reference sequence). This CDR3 reads CATGTVPWEQYF. The CDR3 nucleotides are TGTGCCACCGGGACAGTACCCTGGGAGCAGTACTTC.

This chain connects TRBV20-1 to TRBJ2-5; the match to TRBD2 covers 7 bases. V was clipped by 7 bases and J by 6 bases; unmatched bases: 14. The CDR3 runs 14 residues. In germline, CDR1 is DFQATT, CDR2 SNEGSKA (reference sequence). The CDR3 DNA reads TGCAGTGTTAAGCATGAGACTAGCCCACAGACCCAGTACTTC. This codes for CSVKHETSPQTQYF.

The sample holds a few counts of this clonotype. The genes are TRBV7-2 and TRBJ1-1; TRBD1 might be the D (6 bases). Germline lookup yields CDR1 SGHTA and CDR2 FQGNSA. CDR3 length: 14 residues. V lost 1 base and J lost 5, with 11 bases in between. The CDR3 coding sequence is TGTGCCAGCAGCTTAGGGCCAGGGGTTACTGAAGCTTTCTTT. Translation gives CASSLGPGVTEAFF.

This clonotype was observed many times. The V call is TRBV19, the J call TRBJ1-1, with D maybe TRBD1 (5 bases). The germline V and J ends were trimmed by 1 base and 11 bases, with 17 bases remaining between them. The germline CDR1 and CDR2 sequences are LNHDA and SQIVND (reference sequence). This CDR3 has 14 residues. The CDR3 DNA reads TGTGCCAGTAGTATAGGGGGCCAGGGATCCGCGGCTTTCTTT. Translated: CASSIGGQGSAAFF.

This rearrangement joins TRBV20-1 to TRBJ2-7; TRBD2 aligns across 8 bases. After removal of 3 bases from V and 3 bases from J, the junction contained 7 bases not matched to a gene. From germline, CDR1 is DFQATT and CDR2 SNEGSKA (reference sequence). This CDR3 spans 14 amino acids. CDR3 DNA sequence: TGCAGTGCTAGCGTAGCGGGAAATGTCTACGAGCAGTACTTC. Its translation: CSASVAGNVYEQYF.

The V gene is TRBV5-6, the J gene TRBJ2-3, with 7 bases that match TRBD2. Losses at the gene ends were 6 bases for V and 1 base for J; bases not matched to a gene: 14. There are 17 residues in the CDR3. Germline CDR1 is SGHDT and CDR2 is YYEEEE. The CDR3 here is CASIPKRGGIGTDTQYF. As DNA, the CDR3 is TGTGCCAGCATACCAAAACGGGGAGGGATCGGCACAGATACGCAGTATTTT. Using reference TRBV5-6 and TRBJ2-3 for the parts outside the CDR3, the full variable domain is DAGVTQSPTHLIKTRGQQVTLRCSPKSGHDTVSWYQQALGQGPQFIFQYYEEEERQRGNFPDRFSGHQFPNYSSELNVNALLLGDSALYLCASIPKRGGIGTDTQYFGPGTRLTVL.

This rearrangement joins TRBV9 to TRBJ2-1, with 9 positions matching TRBD1. Unmatched junction bases numbered 11, after V lost 4 bases and J lost 6 bases. This CDR3 has 16 amino acids. CDR1 is SGDLS, CDR2 YYNGEE, per germline. CDR3 sequence (DNA): TGTGCCAGCAGCTACGCCCCACAGGGGGCGGGCAATGAGCAGTTCTTC. It specifies CASSYAPQGAGNEQFF.